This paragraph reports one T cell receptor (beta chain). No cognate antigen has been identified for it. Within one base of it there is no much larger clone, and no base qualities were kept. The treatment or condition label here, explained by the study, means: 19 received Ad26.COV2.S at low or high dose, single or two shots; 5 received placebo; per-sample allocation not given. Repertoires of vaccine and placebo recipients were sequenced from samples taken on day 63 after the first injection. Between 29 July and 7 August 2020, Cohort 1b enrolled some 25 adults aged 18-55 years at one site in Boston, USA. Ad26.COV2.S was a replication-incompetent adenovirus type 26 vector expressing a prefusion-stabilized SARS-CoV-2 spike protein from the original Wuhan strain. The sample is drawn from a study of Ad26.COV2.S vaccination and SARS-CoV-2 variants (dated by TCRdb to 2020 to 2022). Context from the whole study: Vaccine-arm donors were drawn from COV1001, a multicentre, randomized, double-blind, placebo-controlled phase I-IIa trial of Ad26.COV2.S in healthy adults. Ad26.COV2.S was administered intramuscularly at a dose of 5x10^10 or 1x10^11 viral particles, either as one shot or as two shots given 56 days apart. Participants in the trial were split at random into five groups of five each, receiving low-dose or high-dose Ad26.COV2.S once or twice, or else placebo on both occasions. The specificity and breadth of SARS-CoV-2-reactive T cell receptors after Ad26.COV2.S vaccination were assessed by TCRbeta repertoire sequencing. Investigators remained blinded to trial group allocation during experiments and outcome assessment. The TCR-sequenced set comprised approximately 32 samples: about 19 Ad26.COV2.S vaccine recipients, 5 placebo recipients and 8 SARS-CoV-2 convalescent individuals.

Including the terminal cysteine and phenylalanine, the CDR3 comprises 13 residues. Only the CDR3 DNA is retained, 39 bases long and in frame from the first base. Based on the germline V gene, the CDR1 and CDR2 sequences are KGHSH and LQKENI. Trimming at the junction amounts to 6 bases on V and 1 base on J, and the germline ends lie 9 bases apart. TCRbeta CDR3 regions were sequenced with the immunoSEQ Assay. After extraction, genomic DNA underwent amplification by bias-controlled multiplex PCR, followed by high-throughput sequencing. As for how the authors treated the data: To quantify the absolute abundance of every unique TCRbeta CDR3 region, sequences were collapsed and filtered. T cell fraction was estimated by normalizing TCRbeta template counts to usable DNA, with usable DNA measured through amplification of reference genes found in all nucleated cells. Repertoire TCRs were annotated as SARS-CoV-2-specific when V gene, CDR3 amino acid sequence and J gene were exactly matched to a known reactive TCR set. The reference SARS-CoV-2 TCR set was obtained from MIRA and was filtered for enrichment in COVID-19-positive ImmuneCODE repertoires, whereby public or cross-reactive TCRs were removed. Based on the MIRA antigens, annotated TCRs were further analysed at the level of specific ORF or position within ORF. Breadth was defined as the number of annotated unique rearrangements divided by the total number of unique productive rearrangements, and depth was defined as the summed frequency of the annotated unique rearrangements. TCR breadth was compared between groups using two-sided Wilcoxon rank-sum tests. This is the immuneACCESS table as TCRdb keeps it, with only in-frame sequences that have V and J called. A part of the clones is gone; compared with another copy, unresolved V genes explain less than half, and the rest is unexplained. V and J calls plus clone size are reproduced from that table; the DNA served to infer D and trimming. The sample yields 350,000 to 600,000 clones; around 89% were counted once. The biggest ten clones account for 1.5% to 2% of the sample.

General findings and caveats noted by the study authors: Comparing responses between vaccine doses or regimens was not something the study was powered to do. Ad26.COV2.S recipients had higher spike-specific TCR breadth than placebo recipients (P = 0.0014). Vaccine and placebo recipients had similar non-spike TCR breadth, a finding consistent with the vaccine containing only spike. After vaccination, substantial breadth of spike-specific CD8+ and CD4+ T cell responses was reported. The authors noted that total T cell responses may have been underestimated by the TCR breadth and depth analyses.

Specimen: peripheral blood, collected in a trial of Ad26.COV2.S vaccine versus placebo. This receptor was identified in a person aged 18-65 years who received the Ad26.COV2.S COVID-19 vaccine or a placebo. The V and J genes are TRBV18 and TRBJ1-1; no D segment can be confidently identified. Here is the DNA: TGTGCCAGCTCCCTAGGACCGAACACTGAAGCTTTCTTT. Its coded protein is CASSLGPNTEAFF.